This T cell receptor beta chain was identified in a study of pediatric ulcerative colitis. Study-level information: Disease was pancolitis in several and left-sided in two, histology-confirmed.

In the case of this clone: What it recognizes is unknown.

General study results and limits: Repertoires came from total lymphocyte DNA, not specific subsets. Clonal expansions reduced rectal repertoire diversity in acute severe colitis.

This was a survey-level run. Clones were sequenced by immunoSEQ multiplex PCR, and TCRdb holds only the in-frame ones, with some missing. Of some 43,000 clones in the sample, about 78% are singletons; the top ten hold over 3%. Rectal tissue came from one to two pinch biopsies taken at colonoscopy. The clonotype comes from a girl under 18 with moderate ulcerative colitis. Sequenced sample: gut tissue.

CDR3 nucleotides: TGTGCCAGCAGCCCCTCGGTGGGGGGGAGAAAGACCCAGTACTTC. It encodes CASSPSVGGRKTQYF. This chain links TRBV7-9 with TRBJ2-5, with 7 bases fitting TRBD2. Germline loops: CDR1 SEHNR, CDR2 FQNEAQ (reference sequence). The CDR3 is made up of 15 amino acids. Losses at the gene ends were 5 bases for V and 6 bases for J; bases not matched to a gene: 12.